The 30 T cell receptor beta chains in this list originate from one sample, sequenced in a study of T cell responses to AZD1222 COVID-19 vaccine. This table comes from immunoSEQ multiplex PCR, and its TCRdb copy is limited to in-frame clones, with some not included. The repertoire holds roughly 150,000 clones, with over 90% as singletons. The source material was peripheral blood, sampled on day 0 of AZD1222 vaccination. The receptors were gathered from an adult in good health.

The rearrangement links TRBV28 to TRBJ2-1; D is possibly TRBD1 or TRBD2 (6 bases each). Germline V gives CDR1 MDHEN, CDR2 SYDVKM. Trimming left V 6 bases short and J 1 base short, with 25 bases between. The CDR3 length is 19 residues. The CDR3 spells CASSIPSLRGVRSYNEQFF. In DNA form, the CDR3 reads TGTGCCAGCAGCATTCCCTCTCTAAGGGGGGTGCGATCCTACAATGAGCAGTTCTTC. The variable domain in full, with the rest retrieved from reference TRBV28 and TRBJ2-1, is DVKVTQSSRYLVKRTGEKVFLECVQDMDHENMFWYRQDPGLGLRLIYFSYDVKMKEKGDIPEGYSVSREKKERFSLILESASTNQTSMYLCASSIPSLRGVRSYNEQFFGPGTRLTVL.

The chain couples TRBV6-5 to TRBJ2-7; unclear D gene. The CDR3 is 12 residues long. From germline, CDR1 is MNHEY and CDR2 SVGAGI. Trimming shortened V by 5 bases and J by 5 bases, and 10 bases separated the two germline ends. The DNA for the CDR3 is TGTGCCAGCAGTAATCCCGACGACGAGCAGTACTTC. Protein product: CASSNPDDEQYF.

The chain recombines TRBV5-5 with TRBJ2-7; D remains ambiguous. This CDR3 contains 13 residues. Germline V CDR1 and CDR2: SGHKS, YYEKEE (reference sequence). V gave up 1 base and J gave up 3 bases, with 8 bases separating them. This CDR3 reads CASSLFSNYEQYF. CDR3 nucleotide sequence: TGTGCCAGCAGCTTGTTTTCGAACTACGAGCAGTACTTC. Variable domain in full (rest from reference TRBV5-5 and TRBJ2-7): DAGVTQSPTHLIKTRGQQVTLRCSPISGHKSVSWYQQVLGQGPQFIFQYYEKEERGRGNFPDRFSARQFPNYSSELNVNALLLGDSALYLCASSLFSNYEQYFGPGTRLTVT.

This clone was recorded a few times. V usage is TRBV29-1 and J usage is TRBJ2-2, with 12 bases identical to TRBD2. In germline, CDR1 is SQVTM, CDR2 ANQGSEA. This CDR3 has 14 residues. J lost 7 bases, V lost 6 bases, and 6 bases had no gene match. As DNA, the CDR3 is TGCAGCGTAAGACTAGCGGGAGAGCACGGGGAGCTGTTTTTT. This encodes CSVRLAGEHGELFF.

The chain carries TRBV10-2 and TRBJ1-5; D is undetermined. V lost 4 bases, J lost 1 base, and 5 bases lay in between. The V gene's germline CDR1 is WSHSY and CDR2 SAAADI. The CDR3 length is 13 residues. The CDR3 spells CASSVESNQPQHF. In DNA form, the CDR3 reads TGCGCCAGCAGTGTAGAAAGCAATCAGCCCCAGCATTTT.

CDR3 residues: CASSLKPDSNYGYTF. CDR3 coding DNA: TGTGCCAGCAGTTTGAAGCCGGACAGTAACTATGGCTACACCTTC. The chain employs TRBV27 and TRBJ1-2; D is possibly TRBD1 (6 bases). V shed 3 bases and J shed 1 base, with 12 bases lying between them. The length of the CDR3 is 15 residues. Germline CDR1 reads MNHEY; CDR2 reads SMNVEV (reference sequence).

V and J are TRBV11-3 and TRBJ2-1, with TRBD2 matching over 14 bases. CDR1 is SGHNT, CDR2 YENEEA, per germline. V lost 4 bases and J lost 1; bases outside the gene matches: 6. There are 18 residues in the CDR3. CDR3 amino acids: CASSSVGLAGGSYNEQFF. CDR3 in DNA: TGTGCCAGCAGCTCCGTAGGACTAGCGGGAGGATCCTACAATGAGCAGTTCTTC.

The rearrangement links TRBV19 to TRBJ1-4, with TRBD1 as a possible D gene (5 bases). The CDR3 is made up of 14 amino acids. V lost 6 bases and J 4 bases, leaving 12 bases between the germline ends. Germline V gives CDR1 LNHDA, CDR2 SQIVND (reference sequence). CDR3 DNA sequence: TGTGCCAGTAGACCGGGACGGAGTAATGAAAAACTGTTTTTT. Translated, it gives CASRPGRSNEKLFF.

The chain uses TRBV10-1 and TRBJ2-1; 10 bases map to TRBD2. CDR3 length: 18 amino acids. Per the germline V gene, CDR1 is WNHNN and CDR2 is SYGVQD (reference sequence). J was trimmed by 1 base and V by 3 bases; bases with no gene match: 9. CDR3 amino acids: CASSDFGLADRSYNEQFF. The CDR3 nucleotides are TGCGCCAGCAGTGATTTTGGACTAGCGGACCGATCCTACAATGAGCAGTTCTTC.

The gene calls are TRBV5-1 and TRBJ2-1; 8 bases agree with TRBD1. This CDR3 has 15 residues. CDR1 is SGHRS, CDR2 YFSETQ, per germline. The junction had 7 bases not matched to a gene; V was cut back by 3 bases and J by 5 bases. CDR3: CASSSQGARHNEQFF. As DNA, the CDR3 is TGCGCCAGCAGCTCCCAGGGGGCGAGGCACAATGAGCAGTTCTTC.

The V call is TRBV6-6, the J call TRBJ1-3; D may be TRBD1 (6 bases). Germline V gives CDR1 MNHNY, CDR2 SVGAGI (reference sequence). The V gene lost 4 bases and the J gene lost 4 bases, with 17 bases spanning the gap. CDR3 length: 16 amino acids. The chain's CDR3 is CASSFSGEESGNTIYF. The DNA for the CDR3 is TGTGCCAGCAGTTTTTCAGGGGAAGAGTCCGGAAACACCATATATTTT.

The chain carries TRBV7-9 and TRBJ2-7; no clear D. The CDR3 runs to 15 residues. Between the trimmed V and J ends, which lost 5 bases and 2 bases, there was a span of 16 bases. CDR1 is SEHNR, CDR2 FQNEAQ, per germline (reference sequence). The CDR3 loop is CASSPEATPTYEQYF. The DNA for the CDR3 is TGTGCCAGCAGCCCAGAGGCGACTCCCACCTACGAGCAGTACTTC.

The chain is built from TRBV20-1 and TRBJ1-4; the D is unclear. In germline, CDR1 is DFQATT, CDR2 SNEGSKA (reference sequence). Trimming pared 5 bases from V and 6 bases from J, leaving 4 bases between. The CDR3 runs 10 residues. The CDR3 DNA follows: TGCAGTGCTGTCTATGAAAAACTGTTTTTT. Translated: CSAVYEKLFF.

The genes are TRBV30 and TRBJ1-1, with D perhaps matching TRBD1 (6 bases). V was pared by 0 bases and J by 6 bases, with 11 bases between. Per the germline V gene, CDR1 is GTSNPN and CDR2 is SVGIG (reference sequence). This CDR3 is built from 13 residues. CDR3 protein: CAWSVGRGAEAFF. The CDR3 coding sequence is TGTGCCTGGAGTGTTGGCAGGGGAGCTGAAGCTTTCTTT.

The J gene is TRBJ1-2, the V gene TRBV29-1, with TRBD1 as a possible D gene (5 bases). V was trimmed by 5 bases and J by 6 bases, leaving 7 bases between them. The CDR3 runs 10 residues. Germline V CDR1 and CDR2: SQVTM, ANQGSEA. The CDR3 loop reads CSVRDDGYTF. The CDR3 coding sequence is TGCAGCGTTAGGGACGATGGCTACACCTTC. Filled out from reference TRBV29-1 and TRBJ1-2, the complete variable domain reads SAVISQKPSRDICQRGTSLTIQCQVDSQVTMMFWYRQQPGQSLTLIATANQGSEATYESGFVIDKFPISRPNLTFSTLTVSNMSPEDSSIYLCSVRDDGYTFGSGTRLTVV.

The chain carries TRBV3-1 (or the pseudogene TRBV3-2) and TRBJ2-3; D remains ambiguous. Germline V CDR1 and CDR2: LGHDT, YNNKEL (reference sequence). This CDR3 spans 14 amino acids. The V end was cut by 0 bases, the J end by 2 bases, with 6 bases between. The CDR3 region has the DNA TGTGCCAGCAGCCAAGATGTCGACACAGATACGCAGTATTTT. Protein: CASSQDVDTDTQYF.

This clone was observed a few times. The chain carries TRBV20-1 and TRBJ2-1; D may be TRBD1 or TRBD2 (5 bases each). This CDR3 spans 14 amino acids. Trimming stripped 3 bases from V and 6 bases from J, with 15 bases between. Germline CDR1 is DFQATT and CDR2 is SNEGSKA (reference sequence). For the CDR3, the DNA is TGCAGTGCTAGTTTCGGGACCGTGGGCAATGAGCAGTTCTTC. Amino acids: CSASFGTVGNEQFF.

This rearrangement joins TRBV19 to TRBJ1-5; 8 nucleotides line up with TRBD1. Losses at the gene ends were 7 bases for V and 6 bases for J; bases not matched to a gene: 5. Germline CDR1 and CDR2: LNHDA and SQIVND (reference sequence). The CDR3 runs to 13 residues. The CDR3 loop reads CASKDRVGQPQHF. CDR3 DNA: TGTGCCAGTAAGGACAGGGTGGGTCAGCCCCAGCATTTT.

The chain combines TRBV29-1 with TRBJ1-1, with no clear D. The CDR3 has 13 amino acids. The germline V gene encodes CDR1 SQVTM and CDR2 ANQGSEA. The V end lost 3 bases, the J end lost 4 bases, and 12 bases lay between the germline ends. Here the CDR3 DNA reads TGCAGCGTTGAGGCGGGGTCCACCACTGAAGCTTTCTTT. Translation gives CSVEAGSTTEAFF.

The chain is built from TRBV9 and TRBJ2-1, with 8 bases fitting TRBD1. In germline, CDR1 is SGDLS, CDR2 YYNGEE. The CDR3 contains 17 residues. Trimming at V came to 4 bases and at J to 5 bases, leaving 14 bases not matched to a gene. CDR3 DNA: TGTGCCAGCAGCCCACGAGGACAGGGTGACCGCGACAATGAGCAGTTCTTC. It is translated as CASSPRGQGDRDNEQFF. The full variable domain, its missing parts supplied by reference TRBV9 and TRBJ2-1, is DSGVTQTPKHLITATGQRVTLRCSPRSGDLSVYWYQQSLDQGLQFLIQYYNGEERAKGNILERFSAQQFPDLHSELNLSSLELGDSALYFCASSPRGQGDRDNEQFFGPGTRLTVL.

This CDR3 reads CASSSRTSGSYEQYF. DNA of the CDR3: TGTGCCAGCAGCTCCAGGACTAGCGGCTCCTACGAGCAGTACTTC. The gene calls are TRBV27 and TRBJ2-7, with 10 bases that match TRBD2. The CDR3 contains 15 residues. With V trimmed by 6 bases and J by 0 bases, 5 bases remained unmatched. CDR1 and CDR2 (germline): MNHEY, SMNVEV (reference sequence).

The V call is TRBV5-1, the J call TRBJ2-5; D gene unclear. The CDR3 loop spans 13 amino acids. Germline CDR1 is SGHRS and CDR2 is YFSETQ. V was cut by 1 base and J by 2 bases, with 6 bases left in between. In DNA form, the CDR3 reads TGCGCCAGCAGCTTGCGGTCTCAAGAGACCCAGTACTTC. Its protein is CASSLRSQETQYF.

This clone has only one observation. The rearrangement joins TRBV19 to TRBJ1-1; a possible D gene is TRBD1 (5 bases). The germline V gene encodes CDR1 LNHDA and CDR2 SQIVND (reference sequence). V was clipped by 10 bases and J by 6 bases, with 21 bases between them. CDR3 length: 14 residues. The CDR3 is CATASQPQGSEAFF. The CDR3 coding sequence is TGTGCCACCGCCTCACAACCTCAGGGATCTGAAGCTTTCTTT.

The chain has TRBV5-4 and TRBJ1-3; D is perhaps TRBD1 (6 bases). The germline V gene encodes CDR1 SGHNT and CDR2 YYREEE (reference sequence). V dropped 4 bases and J dropped 5 bases, with 10 bases sitting between them. The CDR3 totals 13 residues. CDR3 in amino acids: CASSIDRRNTIYF. The CDR3, as DNA: TGTGCCAGCAGCATTGACAGGAGAAACACCATATATTTT.

This chain uses TRBV18 with TRBJ1-3, with no clear D. CDR3 length: 11 amino acids. The germline V gene encodes CDR1 KGHSH and CDR2 LQKENI. V was clipped by 2 bases and J by 7 bases, with 3 bases between them. The CDR3 loop is CASSPSNTIYF. The CDR3 DNA is TGTGCCAGCTCACCAAGCAACACCATATATTTT.

CDR3 nucleotides: TGTGCCACCAGCAGAGACAAACTGGGGCGAGGCTACGAGCAGTACTTC. Protein product: CATSRDKLGRGYEQYF. The chain uses TRBV15 and TRBJ2-7; D might be TRBD1 (5 bases). The V end lost 0 bases, the J end lost 3 bases, and 15 bases lay between the germline ends. CDR1 is LNHNV and CDR2 is YYDKDF in the germline V gene (reference sequence). The CDR3 consists of 16 residues.

The J gene is TRBJ2-4, the V gene TRBV12-3 or TRBV12-4, with TRBD2 as a possible D gene (5 bases). The V end lost 2 bases, the J end lost 9 bases, and 8 bases lay between the germline ends. This CDR3 contains 12 residues. The CDR3 sequence: CASSLIGGIQYF. The DNA of the CDR3 is TGTGCCAGCAGTTTAATTGGAGGCATTCAGTACTTC.

The chain is built from TRBV29-1 and TRBJ2-7; 8 bases fit TRBD1. The germline V gene has CDR1 SQVTM and CDR2 ANQGSEA. V lost 7 bases to trimming and J lost 1 base; unmatched junction nucleotides: 6. This CDR3 comprises 13 residues. CDR3 region: CSAGQGISYEQYF. The DNA for the CDR3 is TGCAGCGCAGGACAGGGTATATCCTACGAGCAGTACTTC.

Worth noting for this clone: An end of the junction does not agree with germline; a read error may underlie this. J is TRBJ2-7 and V is TRBV29-1; 12 nucleotides match TRBD1. The CDR3 sequence is 15 residues long. Germline CDR1 and CDR2: SQVTM and ANQGSEA. The CDR3 sequence: CSVEGRDRGLYEQYF. The CDR3 DNA reads as TGCAGCGTCGAAGGGAGGGACAGGGGGCTGTACGAGCAGTACTTC.

The J gene is TRBJ1-1, the V gene TRBV6-6, with D maybe TRBD1 (5 bases). Trimming removed 4 bases at V and 4 bases at J, with 10 bases between. Germline V CDR1 and CDR2: MNHNY, SVGAGI (reference sequence). The CDR3 runs to 13 residues. CDR3 in amino acids: CASSSLGTTEAFF. The CDR3 nucleotides read TGTGCCAGCAGTTCCCTAGGGACCACTGAAGCTTTCTTT.